This TCR beta chain stems from a study of T-cell reconstitution after alpha-beta-depleted transplantation in children. For TCRbeta, the library was prepared with unique molecular identifiers. TCRdb reanalysed the PCR reads using MiXCR and keeps one entry per CDR3 protein. The sample includes almost 600,000 distinct CDR3 sequences, more than 20% seen only once; the top ten take around 36%. The CDR3 is made up of 17 amino acids. Germline loops: CDR1 LNHDA, CDR2 SQIVND (reference sequence). Trimming shortened V by 4 bases and J by 4 bases, and 20 bases separated the two germline ends. This sequence joins TRBV19 and TRBJ2-1, with D tentatively TRBD1 (6 bases). Sequenced here: PBMCs, sampled before TCRalphabeta/CD19-depleted stem cell transplant. The TCR sequence derives from a boy under two years old with Wiskott-Aldrich syndrome, due to receive a stem cell transplant. The CDR3 region has the DNA TGTGCCAGTAGTACCTCCGTCGGACAGTTAATGTACAATGAGCAGTTCTTC. It yields the protein CASSTSVGQLMYNEQFF.